One T cell receptor (beta chain) is described in this entry. The sample is drawn from a study of T-cell memory formation after mild COVID-19. The V and J ends lost 1 base and 10 bases, in that order; junction bases with no gene match: 11. CDR1 SGHAT and CDR2 FQNNGV come from the germline V gene. The CDR3 runs 16 residues. TCR alpha and TCR beta cDNA libraries carrying sample barcodes and UMIs came from 5'RACE with constant-segment primers. MiXCR was run by TCRdb on the 5' RACE reads, yielding one entry per CDR3 protein. Of hundreds of thousands of distinct CDR3 sequences in the sample, about 20% were seen once.

The receptor comes from an adult woman who had mild COVID-19 (a few samples of this study predate the infection). Cell type and time point are not known. The V and J genes are TRBV11-2 and TRBJ1-4; 8 positions agree with TRBD1. Sample: PBMCs or a T cell subset sorted from them (not recorded which). CDR3 residues: CASSLALQGARAKLFF. CDR3 nucleotide sequence: TGTGCCAGCAGCTTAGCCTTGCAGGGGGCAAGGGCAAAACTGTTTTTT.